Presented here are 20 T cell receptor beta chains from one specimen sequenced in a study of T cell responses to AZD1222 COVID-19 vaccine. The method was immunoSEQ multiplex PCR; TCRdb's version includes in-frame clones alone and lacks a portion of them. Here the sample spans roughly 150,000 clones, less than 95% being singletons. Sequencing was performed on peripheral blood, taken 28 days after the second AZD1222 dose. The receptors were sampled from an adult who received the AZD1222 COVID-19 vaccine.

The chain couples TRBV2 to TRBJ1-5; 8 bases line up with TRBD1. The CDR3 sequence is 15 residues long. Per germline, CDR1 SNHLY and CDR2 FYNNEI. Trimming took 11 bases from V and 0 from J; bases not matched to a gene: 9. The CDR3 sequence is CACARDRRSNQPQHF. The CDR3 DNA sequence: TGTGCCTGCGCACGGGACAGGCGTAGCAATCAGCCCCAGCATTTT.

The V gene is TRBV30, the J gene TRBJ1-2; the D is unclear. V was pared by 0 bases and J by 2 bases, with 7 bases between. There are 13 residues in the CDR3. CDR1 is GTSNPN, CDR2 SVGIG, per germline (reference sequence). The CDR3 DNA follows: TGTGCCTGGAGTGTAATAGTGAACTATGGCTACACCTTC. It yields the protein CAWSVIVNYGYTF.

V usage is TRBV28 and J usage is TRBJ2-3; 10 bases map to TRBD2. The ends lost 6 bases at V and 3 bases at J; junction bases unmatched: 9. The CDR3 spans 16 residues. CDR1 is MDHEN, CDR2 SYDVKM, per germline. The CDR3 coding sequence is TGTGCCAGCAGCCCACTAGCGGGGTATCTAACAGATACGCAGTATTTT. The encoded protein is CASSPLAGYLTDTQYF.

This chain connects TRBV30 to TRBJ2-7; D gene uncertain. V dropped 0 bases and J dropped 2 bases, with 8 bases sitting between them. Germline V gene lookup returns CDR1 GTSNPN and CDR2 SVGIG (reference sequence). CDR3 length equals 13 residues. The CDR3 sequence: CAWSVGVAYEQYF. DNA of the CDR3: TGTGCCTGGAGTGTTGGCGTTGCCTACGAGCAGTACTTC.

CDR3 nucleotide sequence: TGTGCCAGCAGCGTCCGGACCCCGGGACAGGGGGCTTATGAGCAGTTCTTC. This sequence encodes CASSVRTPGQGAYEQFF. This rearrangement joins TRBV9 to TRBJ2-1, with TRBD1 matching over 12 bases. The CDR3 length is 17 residues. The germline V gene encodes CDR1 SGDLS and CDR2 YYNGEE. Trimming at V came to 2 bases and at J to 8 bases, leaving 11 bases not matched to a gene.

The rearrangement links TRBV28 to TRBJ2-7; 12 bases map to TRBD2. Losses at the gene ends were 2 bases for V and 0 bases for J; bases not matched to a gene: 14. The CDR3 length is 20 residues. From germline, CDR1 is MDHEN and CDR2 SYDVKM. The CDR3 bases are TGTGCCAGCAGTTTAGCACCCTCCCTAGCGGGAGGGCTTACCTCCTACGAGCAGTACTTC. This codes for CASSLAPSLAGGLTSYEQYF.

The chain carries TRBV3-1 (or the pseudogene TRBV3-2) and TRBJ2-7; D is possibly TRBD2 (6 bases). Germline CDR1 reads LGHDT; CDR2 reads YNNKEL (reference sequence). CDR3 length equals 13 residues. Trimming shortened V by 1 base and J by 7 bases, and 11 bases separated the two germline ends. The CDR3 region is CASSQGGAGEQYF. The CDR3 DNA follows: TGTGCCAGCAGCCAAGGTGGGGCGGGGGAGCAGTACTTC.

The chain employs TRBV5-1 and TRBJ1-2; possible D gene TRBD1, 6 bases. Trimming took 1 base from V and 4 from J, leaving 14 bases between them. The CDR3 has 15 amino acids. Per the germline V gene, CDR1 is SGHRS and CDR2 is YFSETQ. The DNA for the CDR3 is TGCGCCAGCAGCTTGCCAGGACAGATCCTCTATGGCTACACCTTC. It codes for CASSLPGQILYGYTF.

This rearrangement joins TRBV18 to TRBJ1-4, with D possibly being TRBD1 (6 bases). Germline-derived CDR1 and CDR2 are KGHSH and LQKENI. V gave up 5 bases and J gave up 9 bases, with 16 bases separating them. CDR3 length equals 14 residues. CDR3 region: CASSETGAVKKLFF. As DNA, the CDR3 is TGTGCCAGCTCAGAGACAGGAGCGGTTAAAAAACTGTTTTTT. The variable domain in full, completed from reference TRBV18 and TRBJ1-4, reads NAGVMQNPRHLVRRRGQEARLRCSPMKGHSHVYWYRQLPEEGLKFMVYLQKENIIDESGMPKERFSAEFPKEGPSILRIQQVVRGDSAAYFCASSETGAVKKLFFGSGTQLSVL.

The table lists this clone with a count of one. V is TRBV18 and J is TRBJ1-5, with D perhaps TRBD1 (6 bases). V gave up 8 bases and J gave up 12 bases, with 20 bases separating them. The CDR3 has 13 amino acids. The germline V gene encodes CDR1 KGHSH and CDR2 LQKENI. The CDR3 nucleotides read TGTGCCAGCACCGACGACAGGAAGGGGGTCCAGCATTTT. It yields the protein CASTDDRKGVQHF.

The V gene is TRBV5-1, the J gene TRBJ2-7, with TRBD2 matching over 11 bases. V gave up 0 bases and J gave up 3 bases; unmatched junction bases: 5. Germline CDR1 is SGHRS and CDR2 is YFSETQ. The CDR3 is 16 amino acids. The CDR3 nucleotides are TGCGCCAGCAGCTTGGCCAGGACTAGCGGGCTCTACGAGCAGTACTTC. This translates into CASSLARTSGLYEQYF.

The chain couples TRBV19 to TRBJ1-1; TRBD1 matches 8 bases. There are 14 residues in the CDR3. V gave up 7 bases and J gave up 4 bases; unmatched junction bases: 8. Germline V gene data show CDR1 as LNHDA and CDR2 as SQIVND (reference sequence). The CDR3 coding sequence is TGTGCCAGTAACACACCAGGGGGCGGCACTGAAGCTTTCTTT. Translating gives CASNTPGGGTEAFF.

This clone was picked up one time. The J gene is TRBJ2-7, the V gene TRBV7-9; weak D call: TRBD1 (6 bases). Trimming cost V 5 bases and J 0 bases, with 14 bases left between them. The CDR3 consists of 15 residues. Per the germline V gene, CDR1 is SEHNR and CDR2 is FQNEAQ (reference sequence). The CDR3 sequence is CASSPGGRGSYEQYF. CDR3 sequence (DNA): TGTGCCAGCAGCCCTGGGGGCAGGGGCTCCTACGAGCAGTACTTC.

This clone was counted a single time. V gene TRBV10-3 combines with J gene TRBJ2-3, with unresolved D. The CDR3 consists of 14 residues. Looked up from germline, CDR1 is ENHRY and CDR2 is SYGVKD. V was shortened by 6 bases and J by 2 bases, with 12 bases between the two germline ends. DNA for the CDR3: TGTGCCATCAGGGGTACCTACAACACAGATACGCAGTATTTT. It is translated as CAIRGTYNTDTQYF.

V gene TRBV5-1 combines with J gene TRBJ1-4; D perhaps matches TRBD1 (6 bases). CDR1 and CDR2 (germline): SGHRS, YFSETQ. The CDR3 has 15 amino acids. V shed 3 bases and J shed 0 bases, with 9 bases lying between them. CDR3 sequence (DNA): TGCGCCAGCAGCTGGGACATTGCAACTAATGAAAAACTGTTTTTT. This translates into CASSWDIATNEKLFF. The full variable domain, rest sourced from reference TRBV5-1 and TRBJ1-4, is KAGVTQTPRYLIKTRGQQVTLSCSPISGHRSVSWYQQTPGQGLQFLFEYFSETQRNKGNFPGRFSGRQFSNSRSEMNVSTLELGDSALYLCASSWDIATNEKLFFGSGTQLSVL.

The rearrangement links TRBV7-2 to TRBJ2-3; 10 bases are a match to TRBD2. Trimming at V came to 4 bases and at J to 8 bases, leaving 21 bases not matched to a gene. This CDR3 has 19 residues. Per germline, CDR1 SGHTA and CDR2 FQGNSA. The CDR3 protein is CASSSLPLLAGVNSITQYF. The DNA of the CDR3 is TGTGCCAGCAGCTCGCTACCTCTCCTAGCGGGAGTGAACTCAATTACGCAGTATTTT. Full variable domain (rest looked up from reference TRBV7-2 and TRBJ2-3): GAGVSQSPSNKVTEKGKDVELRCDPISGHTALYWYRQSLGQGLEFLIYFQGNSAPDKSGLPSDRFSAERTGGSVSTLTIQRTQQEDSAVYLCASSSLPLLAGVNSITQYFGPGTRLTVL.

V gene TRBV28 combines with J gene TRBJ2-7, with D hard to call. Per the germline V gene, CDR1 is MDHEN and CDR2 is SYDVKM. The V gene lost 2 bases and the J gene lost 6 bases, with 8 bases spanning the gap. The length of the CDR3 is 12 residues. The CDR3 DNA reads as TGTGCCAGCAGTTTAATGGCTGCCGAGCAGTACTTC. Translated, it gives CASSLMAAEQYF.

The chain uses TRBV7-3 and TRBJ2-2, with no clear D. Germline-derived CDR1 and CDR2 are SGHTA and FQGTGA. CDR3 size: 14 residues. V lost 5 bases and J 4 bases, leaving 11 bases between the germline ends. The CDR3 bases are TGTGCCAGCAGCCCTAGACCCCGCACCGGGGAGCTGTTTTTT. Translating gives CASSPRPRTGELFF. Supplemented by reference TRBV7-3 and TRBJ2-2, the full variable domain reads GAGVSQTPSNKVTEKGKYVELRCDPISGHTALYWYRQSLGQGPEFLIYFQGTGAADDSGLPNDRFFAVRPEGSVSTLKIQRTERGDSAVYLCASSPRPRTGELFFGEGSRLTVL.

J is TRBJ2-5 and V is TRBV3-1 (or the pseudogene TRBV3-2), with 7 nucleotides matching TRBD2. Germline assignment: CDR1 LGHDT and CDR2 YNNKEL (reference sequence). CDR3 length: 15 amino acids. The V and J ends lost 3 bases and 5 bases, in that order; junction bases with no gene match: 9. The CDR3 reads CASSHQRGAGETQYF. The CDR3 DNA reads TGTGCCAGCAGCCATCAGCGGGGCGCGGGGGAGACCCAGTACTTC.

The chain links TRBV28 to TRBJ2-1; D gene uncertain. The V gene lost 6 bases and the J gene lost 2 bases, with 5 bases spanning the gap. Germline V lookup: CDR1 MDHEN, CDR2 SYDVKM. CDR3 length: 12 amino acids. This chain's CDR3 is CASSGPYNEQFF. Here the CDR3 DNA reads TGTGCCAGCAGCGGACCCTACAATGAGCAGTTCTTC.